This T cell receptor beta chain is from a study of human T cells and chemical hapten exposure. From the RACE reads, TCRdb called clonotypes with MiXCR, one entry per CDR3 protein. The sample holds about 140,000 distinct CDR3 sequences, 12% seen once. Described time point: patch test 2, 6 weeks after DPC sensitization. Treatment of the sample: therapeutic diphenylcyclopropenone sensitization with weekly scalp DPC. Unfractionated whole blood was the source of the extracted total RNA. In this sample, this clonotype turned up many times. The germline V gene has CDR1 DFQATT and CDR2 SNEGSKA (reference sequence). The CDR3 runs 14 residues. V gave up 7 bases and J gave up 0 bases; unmatched junction bases: 4.

The sequencing used whole blood, collected in connection with sensitization to the hapten diphenylcyclopropenone (DPC). This rearrangement joins TRBV20-1 to TRBJ2-4; 9 bases align to TRBD2. The clonotype comes from a woman in her forties or fifties with alopecia areata. Some clones in this sample may be carry-over from other donors' samples. The CDR3 sequence is CSVPSGVAKNIQYF. The CDR3 DNA sequence: TGCAGTGTGCCTAGCGGGGTAGCCAAAAACATTCAGTACTTC.